The rows below give T cell receptor beta chains drawn from one sample of a study of blood T cell repertoires in COVID-19. Assay used: immunoSEQ multiplex PCR; TCRdb lists only in-frame clones, some missing. The sample contains 50,000 to 75,000 clones, roughly 89% of which appear only once. Source material: peripheral blood. Every receptor here comes from a man aged 60-69 years with acute or convalescent COVID-19. Both conserved end residues are part of each CDR3. A D gene is named only where the DNA matches it firmly. Part of the rows lack a size; the others show once, few, many or a class for expanded clones.

V,J,D,size,DNA,CDR3
TRBV4-1,TRBJ2-3,TRBD2,.,TGCGCCAGCAGCCCTGGAGTAGCGGGGGTGGGGGATACGCAGTATTTT,CASSPGVAGVGDTQYF
TRBV16,TRBJ1-1,TRBD1,.,TGTGCCAGCAGCCAATTGGTACAGGGGACTAGGACTGAAGCTTTCTTT,CASSQLVQGTRTEAFF
TRBV24-1,TRBJ1-2,TRBD1,.,TGTGCCACCAGTGATCCTCACGGGACAGGGGAATATGGCTACACCTTC,CATSDPHGTGEYGYTF
TRBV20-1,TRBJ2-3,.,.,TGCAGTGCGCTATCAGGGGATACGCAGTATTTT,CSALSGDTQYF
TRBV30,TRBJ1-1,.,few,TGTGCCTGGGGAGACAGGAACACTGAAGCTTTCTTT,CAWGDRNTEAFF
TRBV5-1,TRBJ1-4,.,once,TGCGCCAGCAGCTTACGTGGTGGGGCTGGGGAAAAACTGTTTTTT,CASSLRGGAGEKLFF
TRBV27,TRBJ1-1,.,few,TGTGCCAGCAGTTTACGGGACACATCCGAAGCTTTCTTT,CASSLRDTSEAFF
TRBV19,TRBJ1-2,.,.,TGTGCCAGTAGCCCTCACAGGCCCTCTAACTATGGCTACACCTTC,CASSPHRPSNYGYTF
TRBV5-1,TRBJ2-7,TRBD1,.,TGCGCCAGCAGCTTTAGGACAGGGGCCGTACAACGGTACGAGCAGTACTTC,CASSFRTGAVQRYEQYF
TRBV5-1,TRBJ1-5,TRBD1,.,TGCGCCAGCACGCCGACAGGGGAGCCGGGACAGCCCCAGCATTTT,CASTPTGEPGQPQHF
TRBV6-5,TRBJ1-1,.,.,TGTGCCAGCAGTTATCTTACTGACACCACTGAAGCTTTCTTT,CASSYLTDTTEAFF
TRBV7-9,TRBJ2-7,.,.,TGTGCCAGCGGGTCAGGGGTATCCTACGAGCAGTACTTC,CASGSGVSYEQYF
TRBV6-5,TRBJ2-1,.,.,TGTGCCAGCAGTTTCAGTGCGGGTGAGCAGTTCTTC,CASSFSAGEQFF
TRBV5-6,TRBJ1-2,.,.,TGTGCCAGCAGCTTGGCCTCAGGGCCCGGTTTAAACTATGGCTACACCTTC,CASSLASGPGLNYGYTF
TRBV7-2,TRBJ1-2,TRBD1,.,TGTGCCAGCAGCCCGCGGACAGGCCCCTCAATCGGCTATGGCTACACCTTC,CASSPRTGPSIGYGYTF
TRBV6-4,TRBJ2-3,.,.,TGTGCCAGCAGCGACCGTTTCACAGATACGCAGTATTTT,CASSDRFTDTQYF
TRBV9,TRBJ2-4,TRBD1,.,TGTGCCAGCAGCGCGAGACAGGGCGGCGTGAACATTCAGTACTTC,CASSARQGGVNIQYF
TRBV6-5,TRBJ1-2,TRBD1,.,TGTGCCAGCAGTTACTCAGGGGGCAGCTACACCTTC,CASSYSGGSYTF
TRBV6-5,TRBJ2-1,.,once,TGTGCCAGCAGCCGCGGGACGGTACGATACAATGAGCAGTTCTTC,CASSRGTVRYNEQFF
TRBV5-1,TRBJ2-1,TRBD2,.,TGCGCCAGCAGCCTTGGACTAGCGGGGGGGAACAATGAGCAGTTCTTC,CASSLGLAGGNNEQFF
TRBV21-1,TRBJ1-2,.,once,TGTGCCAGCAGCAAACGGGAGGGGGCGTTGGCCGATGGCTACACCTTC,CASSKREGALADGYTF
TRBV27,TRBJ2-2,.,.,TGTGCCAGCAGTTTAATGGGGGGGCGGAACACCGGGGAGCTGTTTTTT,CASSLMGGRNTGELFF
TRBV12-5,TRBJ1-1,.,few,TGTGCTAGTGGTCAACCGTACTGGGACCGGGAGAGCACTGAAGCTTTCTTT,CASGQPYWDRESTEAFF
TRBV6-2/TRBV6-3,TRBJ2-3,.,.,TGTGCCAGCAGCCCCTATCCTAGCACAGATACGCAGTATTTT,CASSPYPSTDTQYF
TRBV7-9,TRBJ2-1,TRBD2,.,TGTGCCAGCAGCTTGGCGGGGGGGTCCAAAGAGTTGAGTGAGCAGTTCTTC,CASSLAGGSKELSEQFF
TRBV7-2,TRBJ1-5,.,once,TGTGCCAGCAGCTTAGACGGCGGTTCGAGCAATCAGCCCCAGCATTTT,CASSLDGGSSNQPQHF
TRBV5-1,TRBJ2-7,.,.,TGCGCCAGCAGCGAAAGACAGAGCTCCTACGAGCAGTACTTC,CASSERQSSYEQYF
TRBV19,TRBJ1-6,.,.,TGTGCCAGTAGTATATCTGCGGGGAATTCACCCCTCCACTTT,CASSISAGNSPLHF
TRBV13,TRBJ1-6,.,.,TGTGCCAGCAGCTTAGACAGGGACGGGTCCTATAATTCACCCCTCCACTTT,CASSLDRDGSYNSPLHF
TRBV7-3,TRBJ2-1,TRBD2,.,TGTGCCAGCAGTCCCCAGCGGGGGTACAATGAGCAGTTCTTC,CASSPQRGYNEQFF
TRBV5-1,TRBJ1-3,TRBD1,.,TGCGCCAGCAGCTGGCCGGGACAGGGGAACTCTGGAAACACCATATATTTT,CASSWPGQGNSGNTIYF
TRBV9,TRBJ2-2,TRBD1,.,TGTGCCAGCAGCTCCCGGGACAGGATAACCGGGGAGCTGTTTTTT,CASSSRDRITGELFF
TRBV27,TRBJ2-7,.,once,TGTGCCAGCAGTAGATCGGTGAGCAGGGGATCCTACGAGCAGTACTTC,CASSRSVSRGSYEQYF
TRBV10-3,TRBJ1-3,.,.,TGTGCCATCAGTGGCACAGGAAACACCATATATTTT,CAISGTGNTIYF
TRBV3-1/TRBV3-2,TRBJ2-1,.,.,TGTGCCAGCAGTCAGGTCCTCCTCTCCTACAATGAGCAGTTCTTC,CASSQVLLSYNEQFF
TRBV6-5,TRBJ1-1,TRBD1,.,TGTGCCAGCAGTCCTGTTGGACAGGGAGGAACTGAAGCTTTCTTT,CASSPVGQGGTEAFF
TRBV10-3,TRBJ1-1,TRBD1,.,TGTGCCATCAGTGACCCCGGACAGGGAAGGTCTGAAGCTTTCTTT,CAISDPGQGRSEAFF
TRBV6-5,TRBJ1-4,.,.,TGTGCCAGCAAATCAGTCCGCCGTGCTAATGAAAAACTGTTTTTT,CASKSVRRANEKLFF
TRBV11-1,TRBJ1-1,TRBD1,few,TGTGCCAGCAGCGCAGACAGGGGAATTACTGAAGCTTTCTTT,CASSADRGITEAFF
TRBV9,TRBJ2-3,.,.,TGTGCCAGCAGCGGAACTGGGGCGGATACGCAGTATTTT,CASSGTGADTQYF
TRBV6-5,TRBJ1-6,.,.,TGTGCCAGCAGTCGGACGGGGAGCATTTCACCCCTCCACTTT,CASSRTGSISPLHF
TRBV2,TRBJ1-5,TRBD1,.,TGTGCCAGCAGACCCCAGGGGGCGATGGATCAGCCCCAGCATTTT,CASRPQGAMDQPQHF
TRBV5-1,TRBJ2-7,.,.,TGCGCCAGCAGCATCGGGGCGGGGAGTACCGAGCAGTACTTC,CASSIGAGSTEQYF
TRBV21-1,TRBJ1-1,.,.,TGTGCCAGCAGCAAAGACCCCGGACATTCCACTGAAGCTTTCTTT,CASSKDPGHSTEAFF
TRBV5-1,TRBJ2-1,.,.,TGCGCTACCATGACGCCGGGCTACAATGAGCAGTTCTTC,CATMTPGYNEQFF
TRBV5-4,TRBJ1-4,.,once,TGTGCCAGCAGCCCCAAGGGGGTGTCTACTAATGAAAAACTGTTTTTT,CASSPKGVSTNEKLFF
TRBV5-6,TRBJ1-2,.,.,TGTGCCAGCAGCTTGGTTCCCCCCGAGGGCTACACCTTC,CASSLVPPEGYTF